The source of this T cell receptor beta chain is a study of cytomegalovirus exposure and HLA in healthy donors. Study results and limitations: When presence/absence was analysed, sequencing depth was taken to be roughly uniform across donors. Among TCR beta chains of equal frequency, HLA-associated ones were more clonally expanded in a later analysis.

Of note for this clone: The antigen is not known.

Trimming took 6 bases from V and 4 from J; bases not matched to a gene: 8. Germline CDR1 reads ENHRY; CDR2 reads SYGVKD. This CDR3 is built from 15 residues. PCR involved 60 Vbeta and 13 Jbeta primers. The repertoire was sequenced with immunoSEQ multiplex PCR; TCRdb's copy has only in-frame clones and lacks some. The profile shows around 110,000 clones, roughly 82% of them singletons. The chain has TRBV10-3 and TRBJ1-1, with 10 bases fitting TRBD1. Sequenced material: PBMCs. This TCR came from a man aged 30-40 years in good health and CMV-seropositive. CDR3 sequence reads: CAIRGTGEMGTEAFF. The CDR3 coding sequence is TGTGCCATCAGAGGGACAGGGGAAATGGGCACTGAAGCTTTCTTT.